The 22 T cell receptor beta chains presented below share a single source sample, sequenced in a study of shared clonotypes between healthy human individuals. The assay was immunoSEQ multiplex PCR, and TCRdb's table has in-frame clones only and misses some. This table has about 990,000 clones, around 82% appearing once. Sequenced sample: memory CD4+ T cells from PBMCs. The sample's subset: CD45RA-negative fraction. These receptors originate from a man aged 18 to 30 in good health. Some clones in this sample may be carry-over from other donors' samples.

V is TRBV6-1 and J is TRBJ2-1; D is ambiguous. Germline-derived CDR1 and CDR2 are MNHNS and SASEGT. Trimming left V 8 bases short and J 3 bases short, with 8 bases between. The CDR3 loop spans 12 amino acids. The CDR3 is CASVANYNEQFF. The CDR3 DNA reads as TGTGCCAGCGTGGCCAACTACAATGAGCAGTTCTTC.

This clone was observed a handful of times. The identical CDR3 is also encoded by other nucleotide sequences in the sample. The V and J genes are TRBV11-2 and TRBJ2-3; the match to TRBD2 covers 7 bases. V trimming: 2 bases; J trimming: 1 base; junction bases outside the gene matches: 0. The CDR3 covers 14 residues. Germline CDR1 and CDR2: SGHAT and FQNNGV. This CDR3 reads CASSLTSGTDTQYF. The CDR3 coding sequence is TGTGCCAGCAGCTTAACTAGCGGCACAGATACGCAGTATTTT.

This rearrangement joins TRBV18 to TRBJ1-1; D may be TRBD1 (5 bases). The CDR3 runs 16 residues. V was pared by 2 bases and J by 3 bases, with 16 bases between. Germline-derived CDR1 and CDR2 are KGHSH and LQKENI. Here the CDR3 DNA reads TGTGCCAGCTCACCAGTGGCAGGGTATGGGGACACTGAAGCTTTCTTT. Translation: CASSPVAGYGDTEAFF.

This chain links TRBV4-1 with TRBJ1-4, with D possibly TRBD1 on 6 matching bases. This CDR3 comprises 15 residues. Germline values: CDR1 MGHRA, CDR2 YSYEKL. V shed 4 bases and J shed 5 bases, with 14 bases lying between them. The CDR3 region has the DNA TGCGCCAGCAGCCGCGGACAGAACGAAAATGAAAAACTGTTTTTT. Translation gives CASSRGQNENEKLFF.

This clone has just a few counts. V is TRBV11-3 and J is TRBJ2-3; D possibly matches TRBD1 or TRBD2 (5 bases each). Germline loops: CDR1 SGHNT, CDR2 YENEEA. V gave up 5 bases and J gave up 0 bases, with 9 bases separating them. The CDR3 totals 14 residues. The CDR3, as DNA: TGTGCCAGCAGCAGGGGACCTAGCACAGATACGCAGTATTTT. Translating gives CASSRGPSTDTQYF.

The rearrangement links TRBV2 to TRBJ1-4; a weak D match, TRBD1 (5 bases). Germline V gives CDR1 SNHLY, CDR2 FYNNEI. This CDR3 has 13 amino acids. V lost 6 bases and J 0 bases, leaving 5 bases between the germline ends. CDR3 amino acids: CASRGATNEKLFF. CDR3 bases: TGTGCCAGCAGGGGGGCAACTAATGAAAAACTGTTTTTT.

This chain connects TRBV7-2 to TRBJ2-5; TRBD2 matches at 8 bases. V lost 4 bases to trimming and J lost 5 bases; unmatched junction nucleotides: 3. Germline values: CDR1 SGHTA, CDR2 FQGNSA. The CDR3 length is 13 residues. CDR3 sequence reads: CASSSTGGETQYF. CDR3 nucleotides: TGTGCCAGCAGCTCAACGGGAGGGGAGACCCAGTACTTC.

CDR3 sequence reads: CASSGRDTYNEQFF. The CDR3 DNA reads as TGTGCCAGCAGCGGCCGGGACACCTACAATGAGCAGTTCTTC. This chain uses TRBV5-4 with TRBJ2-1, with D perhaps matching TRBD1 (6 bases). The CDR3 totals 14 residues. Trimming stripped 4 bases from V and 2 bases from J, with 10 bases between. Germline V gene sequence: CDR1 SGHNT, CDR2 YYREEE (reference sequence).

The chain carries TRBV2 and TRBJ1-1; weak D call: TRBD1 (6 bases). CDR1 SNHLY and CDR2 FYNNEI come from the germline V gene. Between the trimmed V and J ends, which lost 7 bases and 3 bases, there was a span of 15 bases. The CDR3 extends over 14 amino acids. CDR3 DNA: TGTGCCAGCATTAACAGGGCGGTCGACACTGAAGCTTTCTTT. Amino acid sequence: CASINRAVDTEAFF.

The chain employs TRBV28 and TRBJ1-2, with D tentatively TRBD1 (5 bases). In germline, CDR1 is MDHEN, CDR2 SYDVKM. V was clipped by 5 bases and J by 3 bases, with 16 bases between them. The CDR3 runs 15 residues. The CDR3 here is CASSVMRARDYGYTF. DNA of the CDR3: TGTGCCAGCAGTGTCATGAGGGCCAGGGACTATGGCTACACCTTC.

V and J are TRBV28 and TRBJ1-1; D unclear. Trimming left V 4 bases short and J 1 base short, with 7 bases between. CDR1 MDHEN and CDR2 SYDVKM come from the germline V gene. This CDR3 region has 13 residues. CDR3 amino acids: CASSSQTNTEAFF. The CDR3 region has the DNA TGTGCCAGCAGTTCCCAGACGAACACTGAAGCTTTCTTT.

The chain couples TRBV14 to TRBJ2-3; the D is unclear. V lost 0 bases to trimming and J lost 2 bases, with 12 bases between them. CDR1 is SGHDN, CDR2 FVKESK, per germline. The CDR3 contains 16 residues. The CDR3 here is CASSQETGRNTDTQYF. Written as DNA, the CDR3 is TGTGCCAGCAGCCAAGAAACGGGCAGAAACACAGATACGCAGTATTTT.

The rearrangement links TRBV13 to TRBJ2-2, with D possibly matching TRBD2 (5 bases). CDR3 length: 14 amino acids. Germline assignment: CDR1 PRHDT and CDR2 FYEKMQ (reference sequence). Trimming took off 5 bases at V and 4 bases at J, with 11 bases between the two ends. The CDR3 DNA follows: TGTGCCAGCAGCCCCGGGGAACGCACCGGGGAGCTGTTTTTT. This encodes CASSPGERTGELFF.

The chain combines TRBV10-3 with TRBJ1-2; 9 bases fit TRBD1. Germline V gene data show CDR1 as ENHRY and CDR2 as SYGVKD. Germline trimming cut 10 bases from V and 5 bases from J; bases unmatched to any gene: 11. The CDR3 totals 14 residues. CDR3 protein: CATRETGGRYGYTF. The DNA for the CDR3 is TGTGCCACCCGGGAGACAGGGGGACGGTATGGCTACACCTTC.

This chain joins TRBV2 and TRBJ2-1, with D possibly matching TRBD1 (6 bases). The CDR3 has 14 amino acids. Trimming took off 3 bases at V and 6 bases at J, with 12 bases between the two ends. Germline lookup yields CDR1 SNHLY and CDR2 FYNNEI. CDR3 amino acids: CASSDGQMINEQFF. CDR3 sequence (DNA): TGTGCCAGCAGTGATGGACAGATGATCAATGAGCAGTTCTTC.

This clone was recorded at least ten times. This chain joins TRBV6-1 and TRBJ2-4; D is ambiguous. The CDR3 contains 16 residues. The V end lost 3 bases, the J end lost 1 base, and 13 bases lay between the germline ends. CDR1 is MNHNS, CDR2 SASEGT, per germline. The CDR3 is CASSDWAAGAKNIQYF. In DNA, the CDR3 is TGTGCCAGCAGTGACTGGGCGGCTGGGGCCAAAAACATTCAGTACTTC.

CDR3 protein: CASGAGRIYGYTF. The CDR3 coding sequence is TGTGCCAGCGGAGCAGGACGAATCTATGGCTACACCTTC. The chain joins TRBV28 to TRBJ1-2; D gene unclear. The germline CDR1 and CDR2 sequences are MDHEN and SYDVKM. The CDR3 contains 13 residues. V gave up 8 bases and J gave up 4 bases, with 14 bases separating them.

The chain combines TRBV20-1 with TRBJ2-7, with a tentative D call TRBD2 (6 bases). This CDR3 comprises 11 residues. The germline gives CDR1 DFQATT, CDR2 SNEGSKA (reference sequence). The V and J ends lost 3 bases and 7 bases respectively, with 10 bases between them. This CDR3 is CSARGLGEQYF. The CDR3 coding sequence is TGCAGTGCTAGGGGACTTGGGGAGCAGTACTTC.

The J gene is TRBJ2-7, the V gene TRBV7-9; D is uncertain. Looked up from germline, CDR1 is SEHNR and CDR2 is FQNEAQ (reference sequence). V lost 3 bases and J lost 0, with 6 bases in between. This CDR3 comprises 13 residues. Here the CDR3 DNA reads TGTGCCAGCAGCTTCGGAGTCTCCTACGAGCAGTACTTC. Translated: CASSFGVSYEQYF.

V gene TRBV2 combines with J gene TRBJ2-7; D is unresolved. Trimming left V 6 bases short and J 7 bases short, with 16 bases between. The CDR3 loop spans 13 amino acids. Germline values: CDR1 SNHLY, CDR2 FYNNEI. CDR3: CASRLVGLGEQYF. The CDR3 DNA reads TGTGCCAGCAGGTTGGTAGGTCTGGGAGAGCAGTACTTC. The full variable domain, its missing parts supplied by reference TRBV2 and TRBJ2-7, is EPEVTQTPSHQVTQMGQEVILRCVPISNHLYFYWYRQILGQKVEFLVSFYNNEISEKSEIFDDQFSVERPDGSNFTLKIRSTKLEDSAMYFCASRLVGLGEQYFGPGTRLTVT.

In DNA form, the CDR3 reads TGTGCCAGCAGCCCGACGGGACCGCACACTGAAGCTTTCTTT. Encoded protein: CASSPTGPHTEAFF. The chain carries TRBV5-5 and TRBJ1-1; possibly TRBD1 for D (5 bases). Looked up from germline, CDR1 is SGHKS and CDR2 is YYEKEE (reference sequence). V lost 4 bases to trimming and J lost 3 bases, with 13 bases between them. The CDR3 length is 14 residues. The full variable domain, completed using reference TRBV5-5 and TRBJ1-1, is DAGVTQSPTHLIKTRGQQVTLRCSPISGHKSVSWYQQVLGQGPQFIFQYYEKEERGRGNFPDRFSARQFPNYSSELNVNALLLGDSALYLCASSPTGPHTEAFFGQGTRLTVV.

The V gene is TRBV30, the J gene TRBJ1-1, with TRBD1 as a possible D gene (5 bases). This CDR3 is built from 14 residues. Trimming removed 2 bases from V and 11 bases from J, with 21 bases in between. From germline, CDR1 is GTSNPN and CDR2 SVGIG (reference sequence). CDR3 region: CAWSSVRDPALAFF. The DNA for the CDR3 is TGTGCCTGGAGTAGCGTGCGGGACCCGGCTTTGGCTTTCTTT.